These 22 T cell receptor beta chains were all obtained from the same sample, sequenced in a study of blood T cell repertoires in COVID-19. This table comes from immunoSEQ multiplex PCR, and its TCRdb copy is limited to in-frame clones, with some not included. Altogether hundreds of thousands of clones are present, 85% to 90% being singletons, with the ten largest covering 7.5% to 9%. Sequencing was done on a sample of peripheral blood. The receptors here all came from a woman aged 50 to 60 with COVID-19, enrolled during active disease.

The rearrangement links TRBV4-1 to TRBJ1-2; 7 nucleotides align to TRBD1. V was clipped by 4 bases and J by 0 bases; unmatched bases: 5. The germline CDR1 and CDR2 sequences are MGHRA and YSYEKL. The CDR3 is 15 amino acids. This CDR3 reads CASSRPDRSNYGYTF. Written as DNA, the CDR3 is TGCGCCAGCAGCCGGCCGGACAGGTCTAACTATGGCTACACCTTC.

The chain joins TRBV2 to TRBJ2-5; 7 nucleotides align to TRBD1. Germline V gives CDR1 SNHLY, CDR2 FYNNEI. V trimming: 3 bases; J trimming: 4 bases; junction bases outside the gene matches: 5. The CDR3 loop spans 14 amino acids. CDR3 sequence (DNA): TGTGCCAGCAGTGAGAAGGCAGGGGGAGAGACCCAGTACTTC. It yields the protein CASSEKAGGETQYF.

V is TRBV2 and J is TRBJ2-2, with D possibly TRBD2 on 5 matching bases. Trimming stripped 6 bases from V and 7 bases from J, with 9 bases between. The CDR3 has 12 residues. The V gene's germline CDR1 is SNHLY and CDR2 FYNNEI. CDR3 in DNA: TGTGCCAGCAGGAGGGAGTTCGGGGAGCTGTTTTTT. It is translated as CASRREFGELFF. Complete variable domain (other parts from reference TRBV2 and TRBJ2-2): EPEVTQTPSHQVTQMGQEVILRCVPISNHLYFYWYRQILGQKVEFLVSFYNNEISEKSEIFDDQFSVERPDGSNFTLKIRSTKLEDSAMYFCASRREFGELFFGEGSRLTVL.

V and J are TRBV2 and TRBJ2-7; TRBD2 is a possible D gene (6 bases). Germline V gives CDR1 SNHLY, CDR2 FYNNEI. The germline V and J ends were trimmed by 8 bases and 7 bases, with 21 bases remaining between them. CDR3 length equals 14 residues. The chain's CDR3 is CASGGRGVFREQYF. CDR3 DNA sequence: TGTGCCAGCGGAGGGAGAGGAGTCTTTAGGGAGCAGTACTTC.

The chain is built from TRBV5-1 and TRBJ2-5; D might be TRBD2 (5 bases). Germline CDR1 is SGHRS and CDR2 is YFSETQ. Trimming left V 4 bases short and J 2 bases short, with 15 bases between. This CDR3 is 15 amino acids long. CDR3 sequence reads: CASSPTSGRQETQYF. The CDR3 nucleotides are TGCGCCAGCAGCCCTACCAGCGGTAGGCAAGAGACCCAGTACTTC.

V and J are TRBV9 and TRBJ1-6; 7 nucleotides line up with TRBD1. V gave up 4 bases and J gave up 7 bases; unmatched junction bases: 11. This CDR3 has 16 residues. The germline V gene has CDR1 SGDLS and CDR2 YYNGEE. Here the CDR3 DNA reads TGTGCCAGCAGCCCGGAAGGGACAGTTATGAATTCACCCCTCCACTTT. Translated: CASSPEGTVMNSPLHF.

This clone was counted once. J is TRBJ1-3 and V is TRBV19; TRBD1 agrees at 8 bases. Germline V gene data show CDR1 as LNHDA and CDR2 as SQIVND (reference sequence). The CDR3 loop spans 17 amino acids. Trimming took 7 bases from V and 2 from J; bases not matched to a gene: 13. CDR3 in DNA: TGTGCCAGTACCATCGGCTTCTACAGGGGGGCTGGAAACACCATATATTTT. As protein: CASTIGFYRGAGNTIYF.

This clone appeared a single time. This sample includes further DNA sequences coding for the same CDR3. The chain carries TRBV5-1 and TRBJ2-7; possibly TRBD1 for D (6 bases). The V gene lost 1 base and the J gene lost 2 bases, with 10 bases spanning the gap. Germline V gene sequence: CDR1 SGHRS, CDR2 YFSETQ. This CDR3 spans 14 amino acids. CDR3 region: CASSLHRAPYEQYF. Written as DNA, the CDR3 is TGCGCCAGCAGCTTGCACAGGGCCCCCTACGAGCAGTACTTC.

The rearrangement uses TRBV12-5 and TRBJ2-3; D perhaps matches TRBD2 (5 bases). CDR1 LGHNT and CDR2 FRNRAP come from the germline V gene. Trimming removed 6 bases at V and 5 bases at J, with 12 bases between. The CDR3 spans 13 residues. For the CDR3, the DNA is TGTGCTAGTGGAGGCGGGTGGAAAGATACGCAGTATTTT. Translation gives CASGGGWKDTQYF.

This chain connects TRBV7-2 to TRBJ2-3; 12 nucleotides line up with TRBD2. Germline-derived CDR1 and CDR2 are SGHTA and FQGNSA. This CDR3 is built from 16 residues. Trimming removed 5 bases from V and 6 bases from J; junction bases left unmatched: 9. The CDR3, as DNA: TGTGCCAGCAGCCTCCGACTAGCGGGGGTAGGGGATACGCAGTATTTT. Translating gives CASSLRLAGVGDTQYF.

The chain combines TRBV10-3 with TRBJ1-4, with D maybe TRBD1 (6 bases). This CDR3 comprises 18 residues. Germline CDR1 ENHRY, CDR2 SYGVKD. Trimming stripped 0 bases from V and 0 bases from J, with 14 bases between. The CDR3, as DNA: TGTGCCATCAGTGAGTCTGTCGCAGGGGCGGCAACTAATGAAAAACTGTTTTTT. Protein: CAISESVAGAATNEKLFF.

CDR3 region: CASSLEGSPGKLFF. The CDR3 region has the DNA TGTGCCAGCAGCTTGGAAGGGAGCCCCGGAAAACTGTTTTTT. This chain links TRBV5-6 with TRBJ1-4; no clear D. CDR1 is SGHDT, CDR2 YYEEEE, per germline. V lost 0 bases, J lost 10 bases, and 13 bases lay in between. CDR3 size: 14 residues.

The chain is built from TRBV6-5 and TRBJ2-2, with TRBD1 identical over 7 bases. The CDR3 length is 14 residues. The germline V gene has CDR1 MNHEY and CDR2 SVGAGI. The J segment lost 6 bases and the V segment lost 8 bases, leaving 9 bases of the junction unmatched. CDR3 nucleotides: TGTGCCAGCGCAACAGGGGCTAGGGCCGGGGAGCTGTTTTTT. Translated: CASATGARAGELFF.

V and J are TRBV6-1 and TRBJ2-3; TRBD2 matches at 12 bases. The V segment lost 4 bases and the J segment 2 bases; nucleotides outside the gene matches: 4. The CDR3 contains 16 residues. Germline loops: CDR1 MNHNS, CDR2 SASEGT. Here the CDR3 reads CASSGRLAGDTDTQYF. The CDR3 region has the DNA TGTGCCAGCAGTGGAAGACTAGCGGGGGACACAGATACGCAGTATTTT.

This chain uses TRBV5-8 with TRBJ2-5; D unclear. Germline lookup yields CDR1 SGHTS and CDR2 YDEGEE. This CDR3 contains 13 residues. Trimming stripped 1 base from V and 0 bases from J, with 4 bases between. The CDR3 here is CASSLFDQETQYF. The CDR3 DNA sequence: TGTGCCAGCAGCTTGTTCGACCAAGAGACCCAGTACTTC.

Only one count was recorded for this clone. The CDR3 bases are TGTGCCAGCAGTTTCCCCCCGGAGGCCTATGGCTACACCTTC. This translates into CASSFPPEAYGYTF. This chain connects TRBV28 to TRBJ1-2; D unclear. V lost 3 bases and J lost 4, with 12 bases in between. Germline CDR1 and CDR2: MDHEN and SYDVKM. There are 14 residues in the CDR3.

V is TRBV2 and J is TRBJ1-1; possibly TRBD1 for D (5 bases). CDR1 is SNHLY, CDR2 FYNNEI, per germline. The CDR3 consists of 14 residues. V shed 4 bases and J shed 2 bases, with 11 bases lying between them. The CDR3 spells CASSGQTANTEAFF. In DNA form, the CDR3 reads TGTGCCAGCAGTGGGCAGACAGCCAACACTGAAGCTTTCTTT.

In nucleotides, the CDR3 is TGTGCCAGCAGCTGGGACAGGGGGCGGACTGAAGCTTTCTTT. This encodes CASSWDRGRTEAFF. The chain has TRBV2 and TRBJ1-1; 12 bases align to TRBD1. Germline V gene data show CDR1 as SNHLY and CDR2 as FYNNEI. This CDR3 has 14 amino acids. Trimming at V came to 6 bases and at J to 5 bases, leaving 4 bases not matched to a gene.

Points on this clone: This may stem from a read error, because a much larger clone lies one nucleotide away. This chain joins TRBV27 and TRBJ1-6; 10 bases align to TRBD1. J gave up 8 bases and V 8 bases, and 3 bases lay outside the gene matches. CDR3 size: 13 residues. CDR1 and CDR2 from the germline V gene are MNHEY and SMNVEV (reference sequence). The CDR3 here is CASSGTGDSPLHF. CDR3 nucleotides: TGTGCCAGCTCCGGGACAGGGGATTCACCCCTCCACTTT.

This clone was seen a few times. The genes are TRBV3-1 (or the pseudogene TRBV3-2) and TRBJ2-1, with 7 bases that match TRBD2. The germline V gene encodes CDR1 LGHDT and CDR2 YNNKEL (reference sequence). The length of the CDR3 is 12 residues. V shed 8 bases and J 2 bases; nucleotides not matched to a gene: 0. The CDR3 DNA follows: TGTGCCAGCGGGGGGGCCTACAATGAGCAGTTCTTC. Translation gives CASGGAYNEQFF.

The count of this clone is one. In nucleotides, the CDR3 is TGTGCCAGCAGCTTGGATGGGCCAGACAACACTGAAGCTTTCTTT. It yields the protein CASSLDGPDNTEAFF. The chain recombines TRBV5-4 with TRBJ1-1; D unclear. Looked up from germline, CDR1 is SGHNT and CDR2 is YYREEE (reference sequence). The CDR3 contains 15 residues. Trimming took 0 bases from V and 2 from J, leaving 11 bases between them.

The rearrangement joins TRBV9 to TRBJ1-1; 9 bases agree with TRBD1. V was pared by 3 bases and J by 1 base, with 13 bases of the junction left unmatched. Germline V gene lookup returns CDR1 SGDLS and CDR2 YYNGEE. The CDR3 sequence is 18 residues long. CDR3 amino acids: CASSANFPGTGSNTEAFF. DNA of the CDR3: TGTGCCAGCAGCGCAAACTTCCCCGGGACAGGGTCGAACACTGAAGCTTTCTTT.